One sample yielded the 28 T cell receptor beta chains listed below, sequenced in a study of blood T cells in healthy people across ages. Using a J-beta primer mix together with a sample-barcoded 5' primer, a second PCR was run for roughly 7 to 12 cycles. TCRdb itself ran the 5' RACE reads through MiXCR, one entry per CDR3 protein. The profile covers about 1.4 million distinct CDR3 sequences, with approximately 59% appearing a single time and over 5.5% taken by the ten largest. Sequenced material: blood. These TCRs come from a man younger than 30 in good health.

The chain links TRBV11-2 to TRBJ2-7; a possible D gene is TRBD2 (5 bases). The V gene's germline CDR1 is SGHAT and CDR2 FQNNGV. Trimming took off 4 bases at V and 0 bases at J, with 22 bases between the two ends. This CDR3 has 18 residues. CDR3 sequence: CASSSKGGVQRPSYEQYF. The CDR3 DNA is TGTGCCAGCAGCTCCAAAGGAGGCGTCCAACGCCCCTCCTACGAGCAGTACTTC.

This clonotype has just one count. The V gene is TRBV29-1, the J gene TRBJ1-1; the D gene is possibly TRBD1 (6 bases). Trimming took off 7 bases at V and 3 bases at J, with 15 bases between the two ends. This CDR3 has 13 residues. Germline V gives CDR1 SQVTM, CDR2 ANQGSEA. The CDR3 here is CSAGGAWDTEAFF. For the CDR3, the DNA is TGCAGCGCCGGGGGCGCCTGGGACACTGAAGCTTTCTTT.

V is TRBV7-2 and J is TRBJ2-3, with a possible D match to TRBD2 (5 bases). The CDR3 is 16 amino acids. The germline CDR1 and CDR2 sequences are SGHTA and FQGNSA. The V end lost 5 bases, the J end lost 0 bases, and 15 bases lay between the germline ends. The DNA of the CDR3 is TGTGCCAGCAGCCCGCATAGGACTGGTAGCACAGATACGCAGTATTTT. Translation: CASSPHRTGSTDTQYF.

This chain links TRBV18 with TRBJ2-6; D is undetermined. Trimming stripped 2 bases from V and 0 bases from J, with 11 bases between. CDR3 length: 17 amino acids. Germline CDR1 KGHSH, CDR2 LQKENI. The CDR3 DNA reads as TGTGCCAGCTCACCAACCCTTCACGGCTCTGGGGCCAACGTCCTGACTTTC. It codes for CASSPTLHGSGANVLTF.

This clonotype was picked up one time. The chain uses TRBV10-3 and TRBJ2-3; 8 bases are shared with TRBD2. The CDR3 loop spans 14 amino acids. The V and J ends lost 6 bases and 4 bases, in that order; junction bases with no gene match: 6. Germline V gene sequence: CDR1 ENHRY, CDR2 SYGVKD. The CDR3 here is CAIRKAGEPDTQYF. In DNA, the CDR3 is TGTGCCATCAGAAAAGCGGGGGAGCCAGATACGCAGTATTTT.

The rearrangement joins TRBV6-1 to TRBJ1-5; D is uncertain. Germline V gene lookup returns CDR1 MNHNS and CDR2 SASEGT. The CDR3 has 14 amino acids. The CDR3: CASTESPLNQPQHF. For the CDR3, the DNA is TGTGCTTCGACCGAGTCGCCGTTGAATCAGCCCCAGCATTTT.

This clonotype has only a few counts. The chain has TRBV27 and TRBJ2-4, with 7 bases that match TRBD1. The DNA end favors TRBJ2-7, so the J call may be wrong. Germline CDR1 reads MNHEY; CDR2 reads SMNVEV (reference sequence). This CDR3 has 14 residues. The CDR3 nucleotides are TGTGCCAGCAGCCTCACAGGGGACGCCTACGAGCAGTACTTC. Translation gives CASSLTGDAYEQYF.

In this sample, this clonotype turned up once. One end of the junction is discordant with germline, which a read error may explain. V and J are TRBV10-3 and TRBJ1-3; no clear D. This CDR3 spans 17 amino acids. CDR1 and CDR2 from the germline V gene are ENHRY and SYGVKD. For the CDR3, the DNA is TGTGCCATCAGTGAGTCTATGGTGGTCCTCTCTAGAAACACCATATATTTT. The encoded protein is CAISESMVVLSRNTIYF.

The chain joins TRBV20-1 to TRBJ1-5; tentative D call: TRBD1 (5 bases). Trimming cost V 4 bases and J 3 bases, with 13 bases left between them. The CDR3 has 14 residues. The germline V gene has CDR1 DFQATT and CDR2 SNEGSKA (reference sequence). CDR3 in amino acids: CSAKYGTDNQPQHF. For the CDR3, the DNA is TGCAGTGCTAAGTACGGGACGGACAATCAGCCCCAGCATTTT.

The genes are TRBV29-1 and TRBJ2-5, with D perhaps assigned TRBD1 or TRBD2 (5 bases each). The V and J ends lost 5 bases and 2 bases respectively, with 18 bases between them. CDR1 and CDR2 from the germline V gene are SQVTM and ANQGSEA. The CDR3 runs 15 residues. CDR3: CSVPGTYIQQETQYF. CDR3 in DNA: TGCAGCGTTCCGGGGACCTATATACAACAAGAGACCCAGTACTTC.

This clonotype was counted between two and nine times. The genes are TRBV6-5 and TRBJ2-5, with a weak D call TRBD2 (6 bases). The J call may not be correct, given that the DNA end is closer to TRBJ2-7. CDR1 is MNHEY, CDR2 SVGAGI, per germline. CDR3 length equals 15 residues. In DNA form, the CDR3 reads TGTGCCAGCAGTTCGACCCGGGACTGGATCTACGAGCAGTACTTC. It codes for CASSSTRDWIYEQYF.

The chain links TRBV7-9 to TRBJ1-2, with D uncertain. The CDR3 spans 15 residues. The germline CDR1 and CDR2 sequences are SEHNR and FQNEAQ (reference sequence). Trimming took off 6 bases at V and 7 bases at J, with 21 bases between the two ends. CDR3 sequence reads: CASSHQRGQGIGYTF. The CDR3 bases are TGTGCCAGCAGTCATCAGCGAGGCCAAGGGATTGGCTACACCTTC.

The J gene is TRBJ1-1, the V gene TRBV9; possible D gene TRBD1, 5 bases. The CDR3 is 15 residues long. CDR1 SGDLS and CDR2 YYNGEE come from the germline V gene. V lost 0 bases and J lost 1, with 10 bases in between. DNA of the CDR3: TGTGCCAGCAGCGTAGCCTCCAGGGCGAACACTGAAGCTTTCTTT. It codes for CASSVASRANTEAFF.

The chain combines TRBV4-1 with TRBJ1-1, with 8 nucleotides matching TRBD1. CDR1 MGHRA and CDR2 YSYEKL come from the germline V gene. Losses at the gene ends were 0 bases for V and 2 bases for J; bases not matched to a gene: 2. CDR3 length: 15 residues. The CDR3 DNA reads TGCGCCAGCAGCCAAGAGGGACAGGACAACACTGAAGCTTTCTTT. This gives the protein CASSQEGQDNTEAFF.

V usage is TRBV2 and J usage is TRBJ2-5; D call uncertain. The length of the CDR3 is 12 residues. The V end lost 7 bases, the J end lost 0 bases, and 6 bases lay between the germline ends. Germline V gene data show CDR1 as SNHLY and CDR2 as FYNNEI. The CDR3 spells CASTQHQETQYF. In DNA form, the CDR3 reads TGTGCCAGCACTCAGCACCAAGAGACCCAGTACTTC.

This sequence joins TRBV12-3 or TRBV12-4 and TRBJ2-5, with D tentatively TRBD2 (7 bases). This CDR3 spans 17 amino acids. V was clipped by 6 bases and J by 5 bases, with 25 bases between them. The CDR3, as DNA: TGTGCCAGCAGCTTCAATAGGGGGGGACTGTTCCCTGAGACCCAGTACTTC. Its translation: CASSFNRGGLFPETQYF.

This clonotype appeared a few times. The rearrangement links TRBV13 to TRBJ2-7; weak D call: TRBD1 (6 bases). This CDR3 contains 14 residues. Trimming pared 3 bases from V and 0 bases from J, leaving 9 bases between. CDR1 PRHDT and CDR2 FYEKMQ come from the germline V gene (reference sequence). The CDR3 reads CASSLGASSYEQYF. CDR3 DNA sequence: TGTGCCAGCAGCTTGGGGGCTAGCTCCTACGAGCAGTACTTC.

The chain employs TRBV2 and TRBJ1-6; D not certain. Germline V gene sequence: CDR1 SNHLY, CDR2 FYNNEI. Trimming removed 6 bases from V and 7 bases from J, with 10 bases in between. The CDR3 has 13 amino acids. DNA for the CDR3: TGTGCCAGCAGAGTTCACGAAAATTCACCCCTCCACTTT. As protein: CASRVHENSPLHF.

This clonotype was recorded once. The V and J genes are TRBV6-2 or TRBV6-3 and TRBJ2-7; 12 bases are a match to TRBD2. Germline CDR1 reads MNHEY; CDR2 reads SVGEGT. The CDR3 extends over 16 amino acids. With V trimmed by 2 bases and J by 3 bases, 5 bases remained unmatched. The CDR3 here is CASSYPKTSGGYEQYF. CDR3 sequence (DNA): TGTGCCAGCAGTTACCCCAAGACTAGCGGGGGCTACGAGCAGTACTTC.

Of note for this clonotype: The junction differs from germline at one of its ends, possibly a read error. The gene calls are TRBV20-1 and TRBJ2-5; possibly TRBD1 for D (6 bases). Germline V CDR1 and CDR2: DFQATT, SNEGSKA (reference sequence). This CDR3 has 16 amino acids. CDR3 residues: CSATQGQGIEEETLYF. CDR3 DNA sequence: TGCAGTGCTACGCAGGGGCAGGGGATAGAGGAGGAGACCCTGTACTTC.

The genes are TRBV6-1 and TRBJ2-1; 7 bases line up with TRBD1. The germline CDR1 and CDR2 sequences are MNHNS and SASEGT. V was clipped by 4 bases and J by 4 bases; unmatched bases: 7. The CDR3 extends over 15 amino acids. CDR3 nucleotides: TGTGCCAGCAGTGCACCGGGACAGCCTTACAATGAGCAGTTCTTC. Encoded protein: CASSAPGQPYNEQFF.

The chain carries TRBV12-3 or TRBV12-4 and TRBJ2-3; D perhaps matches TRBD1 (6 bases). Trimming stripped 4 bases from V and 2 bases from J, with 13 bases between. CDR3 length equals 15 residues. The CDR3 is CASSSRQAYTDTQYF. Here the CDR3 DNA reads TGTGCCAGCAGTTCACGACAGGCATACACAGATACGCAGTATTTT.

The chain is built from TRBV10-2 and TRBJ2-7, with TRBD1 matching over 9 bases. In germline, CDR1 is WSHSY, CDR2 SAAADI. V lost 10 bases to trimming and J lost 3 bases; unmatched junction nucleotides: 10. The CDR3 sequence is 14 residues long. The CDR3 protein is CATYPGQGRYEQYF. CDR3 bases: TGCGCCACCTACCCGGGACAGGGCCGCTACGAGCAGTACTTC.

The rearrangement joins TRBV27 to TRBJ2-1; TRBD1 matches at 12 bases. CDR1 is MNHEY and CDR2 is SMNVEV in the germline V gene (reference sequence). Unmatched junction bases numbered 10, after V lost 7 bases and J lost 9 bases. The CDR3 has 15 amino acids. In nucleotides, the CDR3 is TGTGCCAGCATCCCCCGGGACAGGGGGCGCGGTGAGCAGTTCTTC. It encodes CASIPRDRGRGEQFF.

The chain carries TRBV3-1 and TRBJ2-6; D is undetermined. Trimming took off 0 bases at V and 0 bases at J, with 9 bases between the two ends. Germline loops: CDR1 LGHDT, CDR2 YNNKEL (reference sequence). CDR3 length: 17 residues. The CDR3 is CASSQDRRSSGANVLTF. CDR3 sequence (DNA): TGTGCCAGCAGCCAAGACAGGAGAAGCTCTGGGGCCAACGTCCTGACTTTC.

This clonotype was recorded a few times. V and J are TRBV7-9 and TRBJ2-7; D is undetermined. The CDR3 loop spans 14 amino acids. Germline CDR1 is SEHNR and CDR2 is FQNEAQ (reference sequence). V was trimmed by 5 bases and J by 1 base, leaving 12 bases between them. CDR3 sequence: CASSPKLGSYEQYF. In nucleotides, the CDR3 is TGTGCCAGCAGCCCTAAGCTAGGTTCCTACGAGCAGTACTTC.

V and J are TRBV7-8 and TRBJ2-4, with D tentatively TRBD2 (5 bases). The J call may be faulty, since TRBJ2-7 better matches the DNA end. This CDR3 is 14 amino acids long. The germline CDR1 and CDR2 sequences are SGHVS and FQNEAQ. The CDR3 DNA follows: TGTGCCAGCAGCACCCCGACTAACACCTACGAGCAGTACTTC. The encoded protein is CASSTPTNTYEQYF.

The table lists this clonotype with a count of one. The chain uses TRBV20-1 and TRBJ2-1; TRBD2 matches at 7 bases. Germline V gene data show CDR1 as DFQATT and CDR2 as SNEGSKA (reference sequence). V trimming: 4 bases; J trimming: 2 bases; junction bases outside the gene matches: 2. The CDR3 is 13 residues long. CDR3: CSAISGTYNEQFF. In DNA form, the CDR3 reads TGCAGTGCTATAAGCGGGACCTACAATGAGCAGTTCTTC.